Detailed here is one TCR beta chain. The entry originates in a study of breast tumors, draining lymph nodes, adjacent tissues. TCRdb itself ran the multiplex PCR reads through MiXCR, one entry per CDR3 protein. The sample comprises 60,000 to 65,000 distinct CDR3 sequences, 57% of which are singletons, and roughly 19% rests with the top ten. Trimming cost V 4 bases and J 6 bases, with 17 bases left between them. CDR3 length equals 15 residues. Germline values: CDR1 SGHRS, CDR2 YFSETQ. Sequencing input: breast tumor tissue. The TCR comes from a female donor with breast cancer. Some clones in this sample may be carry-over from other donors' samples. V gene TRBV5-1 combines with J gene TRBJ1-3; no clear D. DNA of the CDR3: TGCGCCAGCAGCATCGGGCCCGGAGGGTTAAACACCATATATTTT. It translates to CASSIGPGGLNTIYF.